The 8 T cell receptor beta chains below all came from one sample that was sequenced in a study of OX40 agonist ivuxolimab in advanced cancers. Libraries were constructed by the immunoSEQ multiplex PCR assay. TCRdb's version of the immuneACCESS table is confined to in-frame rearrangements and falls short of the full clone set. An unresolved V gene accounts for under half of the shortfall where checked; the remainder is of unknown origin. The sample table contains some 84,000 clones; only one count was recorded for approximately 90% of them. The top ten hold over 8.5% of the sample. The specimen comprised CD4+ or CD8+ T cells sorted from blood, sampled in a trial of the OX40 agonist ivuxolimab. The receptor source for this set is an adult with an advanced solid tumor such as melanoma, head and neck, liver or kidney cancer.

This clone was seen only once. The rearrangement links TRBV9 to TRBJ2-7; 9 bases map to TRBD1. The germline CDR1 and CDR2 sequences are SGDLS and YYNGEE. J gave up 2 bases and V 3 bases, and 6 bases lay outside the gene matches. This CDR3 spans 15 amino acids. The CDR3 nucleotides read TGTGCCAGCAGCGCTTCCGGGACAGGGACCTACGAGCAGTACTTC. Translation: CASSASGTGTYEQYF.

The chain combines TRBV6-1 with TRBJ1-2; a weak D match, TRBD1 (6 bases). The CDR3 length is 14 residues. V dropped 4 bases and J dropped 2 bases, with 11 bases sitting between them. Germline CDR1 MNHNS, CDR2 SASEGT. The CDR3 reads CASSGGGTNYGYTF. The CDR3 DNA reads as TGTGCCAGCAGTGGGGGAGGGACAAACTATGGCTACACCTTC.

The chain joins TRBV7-2 to TRBJ2-5; the match to TRBD2 covers 12 bases. Germline CDR1 reads SGHTA; CDR2 reads FQGNSA. Trimming removed 3 bases from V and 3 bases from J; junction bases left unmatched: 2. The CDR3 has 15 amino acids. The CDR3, as DNA: TGTGCCAGCAGCTTGACTAGCGGGGGCAAAGAGACCCAGTACTTC. Protein sequence: CASSLTSGGKETQYF.

This sequence joins TRBV7-2 and TRBJ2-3; 14 nucleotides align to TRBD2. Germline CDR1 is SGHTA and CDR2 is FQGNSA. Unmatched junction bases numbered 2, after V lost 5 bases and J lost 1 base. The CDR3 loop spans 16 amino acids. The CDR3 sequence is CASSPGLAGGTDTQYF. The CDR3 DNA follows: TGTGCCAGCAGCCCGGGACTAGCGGGGGGCACAGATACGCAGTATTTT. Filled out from reference TRBV7-2 and TRBJ2-3, the complete variable domain reads GAGVSQSPSNKVTEKGKDVELRCDPISGHTALYWYRQSLGQGLEFLIYFQGNSAPDKSGLPSDRFSAERTGGSVSTLTIQRTQQEDSAVYLCASSPGLAGGTDTQYFGPGTRLTVL.

This chain links TRBV27 with TRBJ2-5; a possible D gene is TRBD2 (6 bases). The ends were cut back, 3 bases at V and 5 bases at J, with 16 bases in the middle. The CDR3 loop spans 15 amino acids. Per the germline V gene, CDR1 is MNHEY and CDR2 is SMNVEV (reference sequence). The CDR3 sequence is CASSFRPSGVETQYF. In nucleotides, the CDR3 is TGTGCCAGCAGTTTTAGACCGTCGGGGGTGGAGACCCAGTACTTC.

The rearrangement uses TRBV7-9 and TRBJ1-2, with D perhaps TRBD1 (5 bases). Germline CDR1 and CDR2: SEHNR and FQNEAQ (reference sequence). V dropped 6 bases and J dropped 3 bases, with 14 bases sitting between them. The CDR3 is 14 residues long. The CDR3 sequence: CASSPLRGDYGYTF. The CDR3 DNA reads as TGTGCCAGCAGTCCCCTCCGGGGCGACTATGGCTACACCTTC.

This clone turned up a few times. The chain is built from TRBV7-9 and TRBJ2-6, with 10 bases that match TRBD1. The V and J ends lost 4 bases and 2 bases, in that order; junction bases with no gene match: 11. This CDR3 region has 19 residues. Germline-derived CDR1 and CDR2 are SEHNR and FQNEAQ (reference sequence). DNA of the CDR3: TGTGCCAGCAGCTCCTCTAGGACAGGGGGATTTGCTGGGGCCAACGTCCTGACTTTC. Translation: CASSSSRTGGFAGANVLTF.

This clone was picked up one time. The chain carries TRBV28 and TRBJ1-5; D is undetermined. The V and J ends lost 6 bases and 0 bases respectively, with 6 bases between them. Per the germline V gene, CDR1 is MDHEN and CDR2 is SYDVKM. The CDR3 totals 13 residues. The CDR3 DNA is TGTGCCAGCAGAGACTTTAGCAATCAGCCCCAGCATTTT. Encoded protein: CASRDFSNQPQHF.